This passage covers 20 T cell receptor beta chains from one sample sequenced in a study of blood T cell repertoires in COVID-19. Assay: immunoSEQ multiplex PCR; the TCRdb copy retains only in-frame clones and omits some. The table lists under 200,000 clones, roughly 85% of them singletons. The sample was PBMCs or T cells enriched from blood (not recorded which). All receptors derive from a woman aged 70-85 years in a cohort exposed to, infected with or recovered from COVID-19 (not recorded which).

V usage is TRBV10-3 and J usage is TRBJ1-1; D possibly corresponds to TRBD1 (6 bases). The germline gives CDR1 ENHRY, CDR2 SYGVKD. CDR3 length equals 13 residues. The V and J ends lost 5 bases and 6 bases respectively, with 13 bases between them. CDR3 in DNA: TGTGCCATCAGTAGACAGGTACGAGCTGAAGCTTTCTTT. Translation: CAISRQVRAEAFF.

This chain uses TRBV15 with TRBJ2-7; weak D call: TRBD1 (6 bases). The CDR3 totals 15 residues. Per the germline V gene, CDR1 is LNHNV and CDR2 is YYDKDF (reference sequence). V shed 0 bases and J shed 2 bases, with 11 bases lying between them. The CDR3 sequence is CATSRDQGLAYEQYF. CDR3 in DNA: TGTGCCACCAGCAGAGATCAGGGGCTCGCCTACGAGCAGTACTTC.

The chain is built from TRBV4-2 and TRBJ1-1; D unclear. Trimming left V 0 bases short and J 4 bases short, with 12 bases between. CDR3 size: 15 residues. The germline V gene encodes CDR1 LGHNA and CDR2 YNFKEQ. CDR3 nucleotides: TGTGCCAGCAGCCAAGATATGAGGAGAGCCACTGAAGCTTTCTTT. Protein: CASSQDMRRATEAFF.

The chain recombines TRBV2 with TRBJ2-5; 8 nucleotides match TRBD1. The CDR3 is made up of 13 amino acids. Germline lookup yields CDR1 SNHLY and CDR2 FYNNEI. V lost 4 bases and J lost 5; bases outside the gene matches: 3. CDR3 bases: TGTGCCAGCAGTGTCTCAGGGGGCGAGACCCAGTACTTC. This gives the protein CASSVSGGETQYF.

This chain uses TRBV7-8 with TRBJ2-7; the D gene is possibly TRBD1 (5 bases). Germline V gives CDR1 SGHVS, CDR2 FQNEAQ. There are 19 residues in the CDR3. V dropped 1 base and J dropped 1 base, with 23 bases sitting between them. CDR3: CASSLERGPAAWASYEQYF. The CDR3 coding sequence is TGTGCCAGCAGCTTAGAAAGGGGTCCGGCGGCTTGGGCTTCCTACGAGCAGTACTTC.

The V gene is TRBV2, the J gene TRBJ2-1, with D perhaps matching TRBD2 (7 bases). Germline loops: CDR1 SNHLY, CDR2 FYNNEI. Trimming shortened V by 3 bases and J by 10 bases, and 19 bases separated the two germline ends. There are 15 residues in the CDR3. CDR3 region: CASSELGGDPGEQFF. CDR3 DNA sequence: TGTGCCAGCAGTGAGCTAGGGGGGGACCCTGGGGAGCAGTTCTTC.

The rearrangement links TRBV7-2 to TRBJ2-7; D is perhaps TRBD2 (7 bases). The CDR3 length is 14 residues. Germline lookup yields CDR1 SGHTA and CDR2 FQGNSA. Trimming left V 4 bases short and J 3 bases short, with 13 bases between. Written as DNA, the CDR3 is TGTGCCAGCAGCTCAAACAGGGACTACTACGAGCAGTACTTC. Protein product: CASSSNRDYYEQYF.

CDR3 protein: CASSLSLRYREGPYEQYF. In nucleotides, the CDR3 is TGCGCCAGCAGCTTGAGTCTCCGCTACCGGGAGGGCCCCTACGAGCAGTACTTC. V usage is TRBV5-1 and J usage is TRBJ2-7; TRBD2 aligns across 8 bases. Germline V CDR1 and CDR2: SGHRS, YFSETQ. V lost 1 base, J lost 2 bases, and 14 bases stayed unmatched. The CDR3 sequence is 18 residues long.

This chain's CDR3 is CASSFAGSGRAWGDTQYF. The CDR3 DNA sequence: TGTGCCAGCAGCTTCGCCGGTAGCGGGAGGGCCTGGGGGGATACGCAGTATTTT. This rearrangement joins TRBV11-2 to TRBJ2-3, with 11 bases matching TRBD2. This CDR3 is 18 amino acids long. Germline CDR1 reads SGHAT; CDR2 reads FQNNGV. Trimming cost V 3 bases and J 6 bases; bases outside gene matches: 14.

This chain uses TRBV4-3 with TRBJ2-7; tentatively, D is TRBD1 (5 bases). The CDR3 covers 14 residues. Trimming cost V 4 bases and J 0 bases, with 10 bases left between them. Germline-derived CDR1 and CDR2 are LGHNA and YSLEER. The CDR3 loop is CASSPQAYSYEQYF. CDR3 DNA: TGCGCCAGCAGCCCACAGGCTTACTCCTACGAGCAGTACTTC.

This sequence joins TRBV28 and TRBJ1-2, with 8 positions matching TRBD1. The ends lost 8 bases at V and 2 bases at J; junction bases unmatched: 4. This CDR3 is 13 amino acids long. Germline V lookup: CDR1 MDHEN, CDR2 SYDVKM. CDR3 in DNA: TGTGCCAGCTCAAGGGACAGGAACTATGGCTACACCTTC. It encodes CASSRDRNYGYTF.

J is TRBJ2-1 and V is TRBV5-5, with 10 positions matching TRBD2. Germline-derived CDR1 and CDR2 are SGHKS and YYEKEE (reference sequence). V lost 3 bases to trimming and J lost 6 bases; unmatched junction nucleotides: 6. The CDR3 spans 15 residues. In nucleotides, the CDR3 is TGTGCCAGCAGCTCTACAGGACTAGCGGCCAATGAGCAGTTCTTC. Translating gives CASSSTGLAANEQFF.

This chain connects TRBV15 to TRBJ2-1, with TRBD2 identical over 7 bases. The V and J ends lost 2 bases and 0 bases, in that order; junction bases with no gene match: 7. The CDR3 consists of 17 residues. Germline lookup yields CDR1 LNHNV and CDR2 YYDKDF (reference sequence). The DNA for the CDR3 is TGTGCCACCAGCAGACTAGGGACTACGAGCTCCTACAATGAGCAGTTCTTC. It codes for CATSRLGTTSSYNEQFF.

On this clone itself: Other DNA sequences in the same sample also yield this CDR3. This chain uses TRBV18 with TRBJ2-5; tentative D call: TRBD1 (6 bases). V lost 1 base to trimming and J lost 4 bases, with 7 bases between them. CDR3 length: 13 amino acids. Germline CDR1 and CDR2: KGHSH and LQKENI. The CDR3 DNA follows: TGTGCCAGCTCACCACGGGGGCGAGAGACCCAGTACTTC. The encoded protein is CASSPRGRETQYF.

The V call is TRBV5-1, the J call TRBJ2-1; 7 bases are shared with TRBD2. The trim removed 5 bases at V and 0 bases at J, leaving 5 bases unmatched. The CDR3 loop spans 15 amino acids. The germline CDR1 and CDR2 sequences are SGHRS and YFSETQ. DNA for the CDR3: TGCGCCAGCAGAAAAAGCGGGATCTCCTACAATGAGCAGTTCTTC. This codes for CASRKSGISYNEQFF.

V gene TRBV18 combines with J gene TRBJ1-2, with a weak D call TRBD1 (6 bases). CDR3 size: 14 residues. The germline gives CDR1 KGHSH, CDR2 LQKENI. Trimming cost V 1 base and J 2 bases, with 8 bases left between them. The CDR3 is CASSPQGDNYGYTF. Here the CDR3 DNA reads TGTGCCAGCTCACCACAGGGGGACAACTATGGCTACACCTTC.

This rearrangement joins TRBV18 to TRBJ1-1; TRBD1 aligns across 7 bases. The length of the CDR3 is 17 residues. V lost 3 bases to trimming and J lost 3 bases; unmatched junction nucleotides: 13. In germline, CDR1 is KGHSH, CDR2 LQKENI. In DNA form, the CDR3 reads TGTGCCAGCTCACCGAACAGGGGATGGATCGGTCACACTGAAGCTTTCTTT. Its translation is CASSPNRGWIGHTEAFF.

V is TRBV6-6 and J is TRBJ2-3; D perhaps matches TRBD2 (6 bases). The V end was cut by 6 bases, the J end by 6 bases, with 16 bases between. The germline V gene encodes CDR1 MNHNY and CDR2 SVGAGI (reference sequence). The CDR3 covers 14 residues. CDR3 loop: CASSPVGGADTQYF. The CDR3 nucleotides are TGTGCCAGCAGCCCCGTGGGGGGAGCCGATACGCAGTATTTT.

J is TRBJ2-4 and V is TRBV4-1; 11 nucleotides align to TRBD2. Germline trimming cut 0 bases from V and 5 bases from J; bases unmatched to any gene: 3. The CDR3 has 16 residues. Germline V gene sequence: CDR1 MGHRA, CDR2 YSYEKL. CDR3 sequence: CASSQDLAGGQNIQYF. The CDR3 DNA follows: TGCGCCAGCAGCCAAGATCTAGCGGGAGGTCAAAACATTCAGTACTTC.

This clone was found a few times. This rearrangement joins TRBV2 to TRBJ2-7, with D unclear. Trimming left V 4 bases short and J 6 bases short, with 7 bases between. The CDR3 spans 11 residues. Germline CDR1 reads SNHLY; CDR2 reads FYNNEI. The CDR3 protein is CASSAQIEQYF. The CDR3 DNA reads as TGTGCCAGCAGTGCCCAAATCGAGCAGTACTTC.